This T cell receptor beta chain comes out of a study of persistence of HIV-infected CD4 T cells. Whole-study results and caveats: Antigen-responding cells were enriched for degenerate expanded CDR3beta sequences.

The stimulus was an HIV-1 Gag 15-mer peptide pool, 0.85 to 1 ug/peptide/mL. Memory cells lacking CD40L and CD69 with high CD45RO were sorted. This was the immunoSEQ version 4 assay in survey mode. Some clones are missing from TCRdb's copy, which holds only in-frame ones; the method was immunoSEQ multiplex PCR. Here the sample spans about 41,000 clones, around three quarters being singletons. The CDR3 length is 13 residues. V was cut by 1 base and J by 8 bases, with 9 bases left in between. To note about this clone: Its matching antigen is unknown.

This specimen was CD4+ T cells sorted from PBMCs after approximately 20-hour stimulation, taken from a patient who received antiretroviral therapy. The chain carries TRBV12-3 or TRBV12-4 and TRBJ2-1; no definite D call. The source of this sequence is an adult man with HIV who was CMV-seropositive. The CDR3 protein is CASSLEATHEQFF. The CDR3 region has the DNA TGTGCCAGCAGTTTAGAGGCGACGCATGAGCAGTTCTTC.